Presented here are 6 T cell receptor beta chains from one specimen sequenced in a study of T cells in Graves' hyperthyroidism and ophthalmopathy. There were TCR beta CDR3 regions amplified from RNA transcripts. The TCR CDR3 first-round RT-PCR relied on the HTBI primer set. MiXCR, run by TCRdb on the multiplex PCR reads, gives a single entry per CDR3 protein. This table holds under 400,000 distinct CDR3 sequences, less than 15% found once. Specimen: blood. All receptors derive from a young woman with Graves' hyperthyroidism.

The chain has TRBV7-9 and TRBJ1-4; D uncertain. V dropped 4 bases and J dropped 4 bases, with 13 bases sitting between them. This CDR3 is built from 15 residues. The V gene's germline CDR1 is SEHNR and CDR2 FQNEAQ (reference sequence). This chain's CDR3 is CASSSHVGYNEKLFF. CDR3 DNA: TGTGCCAGCAGCTCCCATGTGGGCTATAATGAAAAACTGTTTTTT.

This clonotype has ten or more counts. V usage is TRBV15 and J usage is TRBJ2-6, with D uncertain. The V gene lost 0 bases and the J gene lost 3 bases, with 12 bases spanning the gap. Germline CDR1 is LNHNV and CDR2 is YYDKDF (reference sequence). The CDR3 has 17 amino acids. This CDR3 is CATSRDDIVLGANVLTF. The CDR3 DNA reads TGTGCCACCAGCAGAGATGACATCGTCCTTGGGGCCAACGTCCTGACTTTC.

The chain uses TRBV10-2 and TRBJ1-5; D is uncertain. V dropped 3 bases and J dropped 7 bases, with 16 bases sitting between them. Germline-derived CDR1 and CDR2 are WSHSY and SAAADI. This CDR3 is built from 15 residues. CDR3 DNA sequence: TGCGCCAGCAGTGACCTTACTCCACTGGGGCAGCCCCAGCATTTT. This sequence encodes CASSDLTPLGQPQHF.

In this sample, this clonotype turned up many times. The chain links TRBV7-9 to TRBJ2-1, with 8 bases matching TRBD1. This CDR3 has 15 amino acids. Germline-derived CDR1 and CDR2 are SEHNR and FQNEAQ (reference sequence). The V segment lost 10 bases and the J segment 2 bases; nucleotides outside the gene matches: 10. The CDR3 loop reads CATPKDRETYNEQFF. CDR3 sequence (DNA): TGTGCCACGCCCAAGGACAGGGAGACCTACAATGAGCAGTTCTTC.

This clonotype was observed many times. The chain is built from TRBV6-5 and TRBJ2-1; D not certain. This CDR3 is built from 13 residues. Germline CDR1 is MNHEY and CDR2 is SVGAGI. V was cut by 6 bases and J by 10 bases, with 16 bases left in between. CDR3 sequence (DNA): TGTGCCAGCAGCCTACCTATAGGGTCCGAGCAGTTCTTC. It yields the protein CASSLPIGSEQFF.

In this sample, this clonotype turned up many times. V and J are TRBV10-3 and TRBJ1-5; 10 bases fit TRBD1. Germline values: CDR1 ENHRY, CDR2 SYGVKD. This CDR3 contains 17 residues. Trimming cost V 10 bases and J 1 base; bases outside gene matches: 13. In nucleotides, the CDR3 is TGTGCCAGCAGCCCGGGACAGGGGACGGAGAGCAATCAGCCCCAGCATTTT. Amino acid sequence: CASSPGQGTESNQPQHF.